Reported below is one T cell receptor beta chain. Its antigen is undetermined. V lost 2 bases and J 0 bases, leaving 17 bases between the germline ends. This CDR3 spans 18 amino acids. Combining a sample-barcoded 5' primer with a J-beta primer mix, a second PCR ran for 7 to 11 cycles. TCRdb fed the 5' RACE reads into MiXCR, producing one record per CDR3 protein. The sample has approximately 1,100,000 distinct CDR3 sequences, more than 35% seen once. The sample is drawn from a study of blood T cells in healthy people across ages. Study results and limitations: Across samples, TCR beta diversity tracked strongly with naive T cell percentage.

At least 5.5 micrograms of total RNA were extracted per sample. Specimen: blood. V and J are TRBV12-3 or TRBV12-4 and TRBJ2-1; D possibly corresponds to TRBD2 (5 bases). This clonotype was sampled from a woman aged 60-70 years in good health. CDR3 residues: CASSLSSLDLSSYNEQFF. Written as DNA, the CDR3 is TGTGCCAGCAGTTTAAGTTCGTTGGACTTGAGCTCCTACAATGAGCAGTTCTTC.